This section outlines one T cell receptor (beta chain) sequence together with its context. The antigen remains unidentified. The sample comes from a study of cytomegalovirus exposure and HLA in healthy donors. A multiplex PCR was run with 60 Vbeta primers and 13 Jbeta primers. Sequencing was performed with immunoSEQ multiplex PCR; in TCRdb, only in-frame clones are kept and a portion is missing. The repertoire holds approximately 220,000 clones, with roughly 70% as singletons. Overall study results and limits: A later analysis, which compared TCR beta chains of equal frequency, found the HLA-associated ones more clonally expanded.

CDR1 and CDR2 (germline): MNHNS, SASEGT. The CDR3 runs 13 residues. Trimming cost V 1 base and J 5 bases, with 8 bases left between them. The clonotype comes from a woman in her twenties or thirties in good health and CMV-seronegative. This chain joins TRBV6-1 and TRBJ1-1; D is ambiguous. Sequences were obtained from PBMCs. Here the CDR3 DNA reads TGTGCCAGCAGTGAAGTCGTCTCGACTGAAGCTTTCTTT. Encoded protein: CASSEVVSTEAFF.